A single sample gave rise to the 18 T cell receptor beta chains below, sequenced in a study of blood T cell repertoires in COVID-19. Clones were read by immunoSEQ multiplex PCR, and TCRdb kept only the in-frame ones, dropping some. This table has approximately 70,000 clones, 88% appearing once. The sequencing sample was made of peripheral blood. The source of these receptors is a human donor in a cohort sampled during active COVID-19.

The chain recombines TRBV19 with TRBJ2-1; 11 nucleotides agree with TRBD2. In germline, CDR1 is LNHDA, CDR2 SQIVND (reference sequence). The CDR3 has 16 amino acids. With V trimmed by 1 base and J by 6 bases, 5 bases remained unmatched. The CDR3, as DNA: TGTGCCAGTAGTATAGTTGCGACTAGCGGGGTCAATGAGCAGTTCTTC. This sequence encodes CASSIVATSGVNEQFF.

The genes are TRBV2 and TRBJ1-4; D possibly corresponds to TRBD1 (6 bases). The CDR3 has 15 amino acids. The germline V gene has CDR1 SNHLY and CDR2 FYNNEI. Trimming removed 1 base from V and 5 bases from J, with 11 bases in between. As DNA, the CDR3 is TGTGCCAGCAGTGAAGGAAGAACAGGGAATGAAAAACTGTTTTTT. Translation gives CASSEGRTGNEKLFF. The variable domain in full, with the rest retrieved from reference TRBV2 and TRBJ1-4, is EPEVTQTPSHQVTQMGQEVILRCVPISNHLYFYWYRQILGQKVEFLVSFYNNEISEKSEIFDDQFSVERPDGSNFTLKIRSTKLEDSAMYFCASSEGRTGNEKLFFGSGTQLSVL.

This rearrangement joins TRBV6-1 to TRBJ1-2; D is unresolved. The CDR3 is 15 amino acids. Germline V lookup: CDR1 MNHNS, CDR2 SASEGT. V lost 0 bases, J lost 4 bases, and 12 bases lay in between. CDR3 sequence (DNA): TGTGCCAGCAGTGAAGCCCTCGGCCCGGGCTATGGCTACACCTTC. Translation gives CASSEALGPGYGYTF.

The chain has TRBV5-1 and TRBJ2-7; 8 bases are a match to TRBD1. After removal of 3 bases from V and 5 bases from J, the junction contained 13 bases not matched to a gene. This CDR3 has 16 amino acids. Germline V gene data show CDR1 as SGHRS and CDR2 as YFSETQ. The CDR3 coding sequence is TGCGCCAGCAGCTGGGGGGCCGGGACAGGACTTAACGAGCAGTACTTC. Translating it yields CASSWGAGTGLNEQYF.

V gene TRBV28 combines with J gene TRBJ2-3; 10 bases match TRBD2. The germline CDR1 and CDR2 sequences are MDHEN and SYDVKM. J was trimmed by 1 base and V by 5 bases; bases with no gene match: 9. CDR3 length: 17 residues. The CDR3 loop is CASSPQAGGPGTDTQYF. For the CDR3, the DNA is TGTGCCAGCAGTCCCCAAGCGGGAGGGCCCGGCACAGATACGCAGTATTTT. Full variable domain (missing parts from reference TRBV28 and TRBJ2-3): DVKVTQSSRYLVKRTGEKVFLECVQDMDHENMFWYRQDPGLGLRLIYFSYDVKMKEKGDIPEGYSVSREKKERFSLILESASTNQTSMYLCASSPQAGGPGTDTQYFGPGTRLTVL.

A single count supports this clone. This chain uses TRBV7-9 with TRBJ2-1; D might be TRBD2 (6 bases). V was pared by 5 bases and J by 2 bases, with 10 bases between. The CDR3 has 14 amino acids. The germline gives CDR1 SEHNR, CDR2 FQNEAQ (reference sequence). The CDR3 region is CASSLSGTYNEQFF. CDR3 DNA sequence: TGTGCCAGCAGCCTTAGCGGCACCTACAATGAGCAGTTCTTC.

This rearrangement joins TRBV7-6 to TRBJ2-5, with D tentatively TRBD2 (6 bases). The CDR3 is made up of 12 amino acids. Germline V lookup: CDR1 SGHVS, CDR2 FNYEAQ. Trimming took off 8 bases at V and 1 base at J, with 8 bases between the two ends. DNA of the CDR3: TGTGCCAGCGGGGGGACCCAAGAGACCCAGTACTTC. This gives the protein CASGGTQETQYF.

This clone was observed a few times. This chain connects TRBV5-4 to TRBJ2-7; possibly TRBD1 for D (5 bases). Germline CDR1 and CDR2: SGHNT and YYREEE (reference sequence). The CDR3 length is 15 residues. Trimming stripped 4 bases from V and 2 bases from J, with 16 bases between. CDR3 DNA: TGTGCCAGCAGCCCCCCAGGGAAGCCCCCCTACGAGCAGTACTTC. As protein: CASSPPGKPPYEQYF.

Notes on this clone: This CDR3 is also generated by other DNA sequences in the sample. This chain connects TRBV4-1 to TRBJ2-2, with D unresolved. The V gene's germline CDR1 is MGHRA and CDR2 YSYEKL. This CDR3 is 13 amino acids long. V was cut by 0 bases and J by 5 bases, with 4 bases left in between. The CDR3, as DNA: TGCGCCAGCAGCCAAGAGCGAACCGGGGAGCTGTTTTTT. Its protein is CASSQERTGELFF.

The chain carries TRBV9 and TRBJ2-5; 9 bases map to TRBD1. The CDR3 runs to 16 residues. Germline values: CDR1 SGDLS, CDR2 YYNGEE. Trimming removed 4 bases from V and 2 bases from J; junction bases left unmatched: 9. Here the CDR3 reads CASSLSTGQGQETQYF. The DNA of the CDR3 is TGTGCCAGCAGCTTATCCACGGGACAGGGACAAGAGACCCAGTACTTC. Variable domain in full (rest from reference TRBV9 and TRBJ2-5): DSGVTQTPKHLITATGQRVTLRCSPRSGDLSVYWYQQSLDQGLQFLIQYYNGEERAKGNILERFSAQQFPDLHSELNLSSLELGDSALYFCASSLSTGQGQETQYFGPGTRLLVL.

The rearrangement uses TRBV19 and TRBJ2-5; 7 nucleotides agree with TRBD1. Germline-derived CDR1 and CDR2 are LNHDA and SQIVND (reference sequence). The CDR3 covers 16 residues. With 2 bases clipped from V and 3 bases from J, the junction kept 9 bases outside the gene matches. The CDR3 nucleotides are TGTGCCAGTAGTATACCGACAGGGATGCGGGAAGAGACCCAGTACTTC. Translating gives CASSIPTGMREETQYF.

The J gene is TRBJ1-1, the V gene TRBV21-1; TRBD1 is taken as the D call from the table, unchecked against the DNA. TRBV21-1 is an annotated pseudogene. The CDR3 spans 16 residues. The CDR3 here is CASSKNHVQGNTEAFF. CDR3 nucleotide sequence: TGTGCCAGCAGCAAAAATCACGTGCAGGGTAACACTGAAGCTTTCTTT.

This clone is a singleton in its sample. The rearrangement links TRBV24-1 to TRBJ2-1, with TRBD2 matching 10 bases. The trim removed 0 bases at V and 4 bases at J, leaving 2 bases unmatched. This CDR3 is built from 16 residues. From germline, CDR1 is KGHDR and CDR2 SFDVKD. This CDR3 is CATSDLGLADYNEQFF. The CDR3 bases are TGTGCCACCAGTGATTTGGGACTAGCGGATTACAATGAGCAGTTCTTC.

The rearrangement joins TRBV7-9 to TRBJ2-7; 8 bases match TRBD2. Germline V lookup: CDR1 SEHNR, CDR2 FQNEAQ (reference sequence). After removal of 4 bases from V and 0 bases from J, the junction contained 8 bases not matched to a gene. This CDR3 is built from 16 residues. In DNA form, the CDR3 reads TGTGCCAGCAGCTCCCGGGGGGGGGCCAACTCCTACGAGCAGTACTTC. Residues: CASSSRGGANSYEQYF.

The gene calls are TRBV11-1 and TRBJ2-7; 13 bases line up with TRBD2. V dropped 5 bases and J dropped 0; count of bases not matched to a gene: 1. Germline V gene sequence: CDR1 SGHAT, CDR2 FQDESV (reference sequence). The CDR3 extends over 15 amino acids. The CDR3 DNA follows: TGTGCCAGCAGCCGGACTAGCGGGAGCTCCTACGAGCAGTACTTC. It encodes CASSRTSGSSYEQYF.

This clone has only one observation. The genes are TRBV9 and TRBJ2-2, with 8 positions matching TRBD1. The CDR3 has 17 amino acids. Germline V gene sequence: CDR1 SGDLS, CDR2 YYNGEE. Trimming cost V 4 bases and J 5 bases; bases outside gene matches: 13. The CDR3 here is CASSPRTGQGLTGELFF. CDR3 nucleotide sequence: TGTGCCAGCAGCCCCCGGACAGGACAGGGTTTGACCGGGGAGCTGTTTTTT.

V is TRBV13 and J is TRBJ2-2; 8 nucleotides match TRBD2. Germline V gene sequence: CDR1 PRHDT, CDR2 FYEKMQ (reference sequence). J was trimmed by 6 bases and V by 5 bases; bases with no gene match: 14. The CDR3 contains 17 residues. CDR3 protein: CASSPNYGTSRAGELFF. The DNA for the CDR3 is TGTGCCAGCAGCCCTAACTACGGGACTAGTAGGGCCGGGGAGCTGTTTTTT. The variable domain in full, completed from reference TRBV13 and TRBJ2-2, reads AAGVIQSPRHLIKEKRETATLKCYPIPRHDTVYWYQQGPGQDPQFLISFYEKMQSDKGSIPDRFSAQQFSDYHSELNMSSLELGDSALYFCASSPNYGTSRAGELFFGEGSRLTVL.

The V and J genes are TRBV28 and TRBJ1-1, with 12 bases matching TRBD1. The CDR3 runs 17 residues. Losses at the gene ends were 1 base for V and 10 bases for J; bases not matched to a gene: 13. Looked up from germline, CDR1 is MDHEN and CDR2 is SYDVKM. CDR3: CASSLLGGQGAPEGAFF. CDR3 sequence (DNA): TGTGCCAGCAGTTTATTGGGGGGACAGGGGGCGCCAGAAGGAGCTTTCTTT.